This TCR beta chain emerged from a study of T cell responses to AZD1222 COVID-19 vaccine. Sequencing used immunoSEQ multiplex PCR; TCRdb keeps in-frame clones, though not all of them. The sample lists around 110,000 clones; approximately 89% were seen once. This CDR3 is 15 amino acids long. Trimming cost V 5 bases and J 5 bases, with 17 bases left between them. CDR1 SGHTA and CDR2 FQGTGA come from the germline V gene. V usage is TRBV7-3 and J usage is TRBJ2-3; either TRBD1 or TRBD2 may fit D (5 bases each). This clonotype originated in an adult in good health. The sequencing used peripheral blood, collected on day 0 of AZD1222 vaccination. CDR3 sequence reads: CASSPGRGNRDTQYF. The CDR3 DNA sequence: TGTGCCAGCAGCCCGGGAAGGGGTAATAGAGATACGCAGTATTTT.